Following are 8 T cell receptor beta chains from one sample sequenced in a study of cytomegalovirus exposure and HLA in healthy donors. This PCR relied on a set of 60 Vbeta primers and 13 Jbeta primers. Assay: immunoSEQ multiplex PCR; the TCRdb copy retains only in-frame clones and omits some. The sample has 80,000 to 100,000 clones, roughly 70% seen once; the top ten hold less than 2.5%. The sample taken for sequencing was PBMCs. These receptors all come from a man aged 50-59 years in good health and CMV-seronegative.

V gene TRBV5-1 combines with J gene TRBJ2-2, with no clear D. The germline V and J ends were trimmed by 0 bases and 1 base, with 7 bases remaining between them. The CDR3 loop spans 15 amino acids. Germline-derived CDR1 and CDR2 are SGHRS and YFSETQ. In DNA form, the CDR3 reads TGCGCCAGCAGCTTGGACCCAGGGAACACCGGGGAGCTGTTTTTT. It codes for CASSLDPGNTGELFF. Combining the CDR3 with reference TRBV5-1 and TRBJ2-2 gives the whole variable domain KAGVTQTPRYLIKTRGQQVTLSCSPISGHRSVSWYQQTPGQGLQFLFEYFSETQRNKGNFPGRFSGRQFSNSRSEMNVSTLELGDSALYLCASSLDPGNTGELFFGEGSRLTVL.

The sample holds one count of this clone. The chain combines TRBV13 with TRBJ2-4; no firm D call. From germline, CDR1 is PRHDT and CDR2 FYEKMQ (reference sequence). The CDR3 is made up of 14 amino acids. V lost 5 bases and J 2 bases, leaving 10 bases between the germline ends. The CDR3 loop is CASSPLPPKNIQYF. The CDR3, as DNA: TGTGCCAGCAGCCCCCTACCCCCCAAAAACATTCAGTACTTC.

This clone was seen a few times. The chain carries TRBV4-3 and TRBJ2-6, with D perhaps TRBD2 (6 bases). From germline, CDR1 is LGHNA and CDR2 YSLEER. The CDR3 extends over 18 amino acids. V was shortened by 1 base and J by 2 bases, with 15 bases between the two germline ends. DNA for the CDR3: TGCGCCAGCAGCCAAGCGCGAACGGAGGGCCCTGGGGCCAACGTCCTGACTTTC. Amino acid sequence: CASSQARTEGPGANVLTF.

The chain has TRBV5-1 and TRBJ2-6; TRBD2 might be the D (6 bases). The CDR3 length is 20 residues. Between the trimmed V and J ends, which lost 2 bases and 3 bases, there was a span of 24 bases. The V gene's germline CDR1 is SGHRS and CDR2 YFSETQ. In DNA, the CDR3 is TGCGCCAGCAGCTTCCGGGGGAGACGCCAGCGGGTTGTTGGGGCCAACGTCCTGACTTTC. Encoded protein: CASSFRGRRQRVVGANVLTF.

This chain links TRBV10-3 with TRBJ2-1; 8 positions match TRBD2. The ends lost 4 bases at V and 9 bases at J; junction bases unmatched: 11. Germline CDR1 and CDR2: ENHRY and SYGVKD. The CDR3 has 15 amino acids. CDR3: CAISGLAGGSAEQFF. Written as DNA, the CDR3 is TGTGCCATCAGTGGACTCGCGGGAGGTTCTGCTGAGCAGTTCTTC.

The chain links TRBV19 to TRBJ1-5, with TRBD1 matching over 7 bases. The CDR3 has 19 amino acids. V was pared by 0 bases and J by 0 bases, with 11 bases of the junction left unmatched. Germline V gene lookup returns CDR1 LNHDA and CDR2 SQIVND (reference sequence). The CDR3, as DNA: TGTGCCAGTAGTATAGATCAACGGGACAGACTTTCTAGCAATCAGCCCCAGCATTTT. It yields the protein CASSIDQRDRLSSNQPQHF.

This clone has just one count. The gene calls are TRBV5-6 and TRBJ2-3; no clear D gene. Trimming stripped 1 base from V and 4 bases from J, with 4 bases between. The CDR3 loop spans 12 amino acids. Looked up from germline, CDR1 is SGHDT and CDR2 is YYEEEE. CDR3 sequence: CASSLRADTQYF. CDR3 coding DNA: TGTGCCAGCAGCTTGCGTGCAGATACGCAGTATTTT.

The genes are TRBV20-1 and TRBJ1-2, with 7 positions matching TRBD1. This CDR3 has 11 amino acids. CDR1 DFQATT and CDR2 SNEGSKA come from the germline V gene (reference sequence). With 4 bases clipped from V and 8 bases from J, the junction kept 4 bases outside the gene matches. CDR3 loop: CSATGGRGYTF. CDR3 DNA: TGCAGTGCTACAGGGGGACGAGGCTACACCTTC.